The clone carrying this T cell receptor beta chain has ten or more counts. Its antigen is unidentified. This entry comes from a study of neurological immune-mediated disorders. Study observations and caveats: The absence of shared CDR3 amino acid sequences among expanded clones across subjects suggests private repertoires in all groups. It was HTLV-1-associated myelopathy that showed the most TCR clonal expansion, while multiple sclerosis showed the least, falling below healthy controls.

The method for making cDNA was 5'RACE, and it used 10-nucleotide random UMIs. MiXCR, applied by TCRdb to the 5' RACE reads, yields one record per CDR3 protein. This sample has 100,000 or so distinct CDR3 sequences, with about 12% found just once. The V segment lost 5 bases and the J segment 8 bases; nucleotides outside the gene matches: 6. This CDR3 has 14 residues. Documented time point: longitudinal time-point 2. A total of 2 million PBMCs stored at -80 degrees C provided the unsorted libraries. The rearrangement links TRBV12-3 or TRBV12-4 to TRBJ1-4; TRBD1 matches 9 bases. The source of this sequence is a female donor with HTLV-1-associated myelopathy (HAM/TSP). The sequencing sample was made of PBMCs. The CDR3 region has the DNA TGTGCCAGCAGTCCTAGGACAGGGGACGAAAAACTGTTTTTT. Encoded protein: CASSPRTGDEKLFF.